Listed below are T cell receptor beta chains from one sample, sequenced in a study of cytomegalovirus exposure and HLA in healthy donors. The assay was immunoSEQ multiplex PCR, and TCRdb's table has in-frame clones only and misses some. The sample has roughly 99,000 clones, 70% to 85% seen once; the top ten hold about 4.3%. The sample was PBMCs. These receptor sequences come from a male donor in good health and CMV-seronegative. CDR3s include the opening cysteine and the closing phenylalanine or tryptophan. The order of the fields is V gene, D gene, J gene, clone size, CDR3 DNA, CDR3 protein. The D gene is left open where the match is weak. Some rows mark clone size as missing; the rest say once, few, many or name a class of expanded clone.

v_gene: TRBV27
d_gene: .
j_gene: TRBJ1-6
abundance: .
CDR3nt: TGTGCCAGCAGTTTATCGTGGGCAGGGGTGCGTTCACCCCTCCACTTT
CDR3aa: CASSLSWAGVRSPLHF

v_gene: TRBV9
d_gene: .
j_gene: TRBJ2-7
abundance: once
CDR3nt: TGTGCCAGCAGCGTAGAATTATTAGCCGAGCAGTACTTC
CDR3aa: CASSVELLAEQYF

v_gene: TRBV7-2
d_gene: TRBD2
j_gene: TRBJ2-7
abundance: .
CDR3nt: TGTGCCAGCAGCTTAGCCGTAAACCCGGGACTAGCTACCTACGAGCAGTACTTC
CDR3aa: CASSLAVNPGLATYEQYF

v_gene: TRBV6-5
d_gene: TRBD2
j_gene: TRBJ2-1
abundance: .
CDR3nt: TGTGCCAGCCTGGGACTAGCGGGAAGTAGTGAGCAGTTCTTC
CDR3aa: CASLGLAGSSEQFF

v_gene: TRBV18
d_gene: .
j_gene: TRBJ2-7
abundance: once
CDR3nt: TGTGCCAGCTCACCGTCTGACGAGCAGTACTTC
CDR3aa: CASSPSDEQYF

v_gene: TRBV7-2
d_gene: TRBD2
j_gene: TRBJ2-1
abundance: .
CDR3nt: TGTGCCAGCAGCGCACGATTAGCGGGTTATTACAATGAGCAGTTCTTC
CDR3aa: CASSARLAGYYNEQFF

v_gene: TRBV27
d_gene: TRBD2
j_gene: TRBJ2-1
abundance: .
CDR3nt: TGTGCCAGCAGTCCCGGGACTAGCCGTGAGCAGTTCTTC
CDR3aa: CASSPGTSREQFF

v_gene: TRBV6-5
d_gene: .
j_gene: TRBJ1-3
abundance: once
CDR3nt: TGTGCCAGCAGTTACACCCGGGGAAACACCATATATTTT
CDR3aa: CASSYTRGNTIYF

v_gene: TRBV7-8
d_gene: .
j_gene: TRBJ1-2
abundance: once
CDR3nt: TGTGCCAGCAGCTTAGTAGGGGGTTTTTATGGCTACACCTTC
CDR3aa: CASSLVGGFYGYTF

v_gene: TRBV7-2
d_gene: TRBD1
j_gene: TRBJ1-1
abundance: .
CDR3nt: TGTGCCAGCAGCTTAGACTTCGGGACAGGTCCTGAAGCTTTCTTT
CDR3aa: CASSLDFGTGPEAFF

v_gene: TRBV19
d_gene: .
j_gene: TRBJ2-7
abundance: .
CDR3nt: TGTGCCAGTAGTCTGTATATCTCCTACGAGCAGTACTTC
CDR3aa: CASSLYISYEQYF

v_gene: TRBV27
d_gene: .
j_gene: TRBJ2-7
abundance: .
CDR3nt: TGTGCCAGCAGTTCCTCGGGGAGTCAGTACGAGCAGTACTTC
CDR3aa: CASSSSGSQYEQYF

v_gene: TRBV11-3
d_gene: .
j_gene: TRBJ2-5
abundance: once
CDR3nt: TGTGCCAGCAGCTGGGGGCCTTCTGGAGAGACCCAGTACTTC
CDR3aa: CASSWGPSGETQYF

v_gene: TRBV5-6
d_gene: .
j_gene: TRBJ2-7
abundance: .
CDR3nt: TGTGCCAGCAGCTTAACAGGGCCAAAGAGCTACGAGCAGTACTTC
CDR3aa: CASSLTGPKSYEQYF

v_gene: TRBV14
d_gene: .
j_gene: TRBJ2-3
abundance: few
CDR3nt: TGTGCCAGCAGCCGCTCGGACATTACGCAGTATTTT
CDR3aa: CASSRSDITQYF

v_gene: TRBV5-1
d_gene: TRBD1
j_gene: TRBJ2-1
abundance: .
CDR3nt: TGCGCCAGCAGCTTGGGGGACAGGGGGGATGAGCAGTTCTTC
CDR3aa: CASSLGDRGDEQFF

v_gene: TRBV19
d_gene: .
j_gene: TRBJ1-5
abundance: .
CDR3nt: TGTGCCAGTCACAGACCAGGGCGGAATCAGCCCCAGCATTTT
CDR3aa: CASHRPGRNQPQHF

v_gene: TRBV5-1
d_gene: .
j_gene: TRBJ2-5
abundance: .
CDR3nt: TGCGCCAGCAGCTTGGGGACCAAAGGGGACCAAGAGACCCAGTACTTC
CDR3aa: CASSLGTKGDQETQYF